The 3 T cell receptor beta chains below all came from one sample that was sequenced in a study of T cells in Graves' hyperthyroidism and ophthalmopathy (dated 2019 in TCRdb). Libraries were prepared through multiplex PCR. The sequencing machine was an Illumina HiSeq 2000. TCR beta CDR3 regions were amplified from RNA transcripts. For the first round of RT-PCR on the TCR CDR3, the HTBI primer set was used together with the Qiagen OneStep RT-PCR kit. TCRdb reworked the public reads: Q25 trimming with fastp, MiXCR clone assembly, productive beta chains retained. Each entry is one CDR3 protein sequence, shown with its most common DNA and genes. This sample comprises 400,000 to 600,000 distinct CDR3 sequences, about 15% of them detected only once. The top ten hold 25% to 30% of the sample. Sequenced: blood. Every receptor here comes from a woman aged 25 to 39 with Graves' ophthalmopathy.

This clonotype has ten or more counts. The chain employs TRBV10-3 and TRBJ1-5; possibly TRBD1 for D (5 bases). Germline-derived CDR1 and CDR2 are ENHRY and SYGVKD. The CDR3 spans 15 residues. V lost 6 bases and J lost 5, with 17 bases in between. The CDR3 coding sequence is TGTGCCATCAGGGCGGGGCAGGGAAAATATCAGCCCCAGCATTTT. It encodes CAIRAGQGKYQPQHF.

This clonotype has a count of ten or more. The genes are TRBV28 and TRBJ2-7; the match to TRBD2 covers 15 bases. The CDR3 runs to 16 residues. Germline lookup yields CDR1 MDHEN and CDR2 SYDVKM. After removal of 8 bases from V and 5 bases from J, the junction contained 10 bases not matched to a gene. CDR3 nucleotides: TGTGCCAGCCTCGGACTAGCGGGAGGGCCAGTCCACGAGCAGTACTTC. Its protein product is CASLGLAGGPVHEQYF.

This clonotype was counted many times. This chain's CDR3 is CSARGVLGNEQFF. The CDR3, as DNA: TGCAGTGCTAGAGGCGTACTCGGGAATGAGCAGTTCTTC. J is TRBJ2-1 and V is TRBV20-1, with D uncertain. This CDR3 region has 13 residues. V gave up 1 base and J gave up 7 bases, with 11 bases separating them. Germline assignment: CDR1 DFQATT and CDR2 SNEGSKA (reference sequence).